The 17 T cell receptor beta chains below were found in one sample sequenced in a study of lymphopenia after photon versus proton radiotherapy. Clones were sequenced by immunoSEQ multiplex PCR, and TCRdb holds only the in-frame ones, with some missing. Among around 62,000 clones listed, roughly 80% were seen once. The starting material was peripheral blood, obtained from a patient treated with proton-based radiotherapy. All receptors derive from a man aged 55 to 70 with pancreatic cancer.

The CDR3 here is CARLLPRDRAYNEQFF. CDR3 coding DNA: TGTGCCAGACTACTCCCCCGGGACAGGGCATACAATGAGCAGTTCTTC. This sequence joins TRBV27 and TRBJ2-1, with 9 bases that match TRBD1. Germline loops: CDR1 MNHEY, CDR2 SMNVEV (reference sequence). CDR3 length: 16 residues. V lost 9 bases, J lost 4 bases, and 13 bases stayed unmatched.

This chain joins TRBV6-1 and TRBJ2-1; D is possibly TRBD1 or TRBD2 (5 bases each). The length of the CDR3 is 16 residues. V shed 4 bases and J shed 6 bases, with 19 bases lying between them. Per germline, CDR1 MNHNS and CDR2 SASEGT. Here the CDR3 reads CASSVTGTRQLNEQFF. Written as DNA, the CDR3 is TGTGCCAGCAGTGTAACCGGGACGAGACAACTCAATGAGCAGTTCTTC.

This clone has a handful of counts. The chain is built from TRBV30 and TRBJ2-7, with 9 bases identical to TRBD1. This CDR3 has 15 amino acids. Germline trimming cut 5 bases from V and 5 bases from J; bases unmatched to any gene: 13. CDR1 GTSNPN and CDR2 SVGIG come from the germline V gene (reference sequence). The CDR3 DNA follows: TGTGCCTGGCGGGGCAAGGGGACAGGGTATCACGAGCAGTACTTC. Translating gives CAWRGKGTGYHEQYF.

The chain links TRBV4-1 to TRBJ2-1; 11 bases fit TRBD1. The CDR3 spans 16 residues. V was clipped by 3 bases and J by 3 bases; unmatched bases: 4. Germline lookup yields CDR1 MGHRA and CDR2 YSYEKL. In DNA form, the CDR3 reads TGCGCCAGCAGCCAGAGGACAGGGGGCCGCTACAATGAGCAGTTCTTC. Protein sequence: CASSQRTGGRYNEQFF.

This chain connects TRBV19 to TRBJ1-5; D might be TRBD1 (5 bases). This CDR3 region has 16 residues. Trimming cost V 7 bases and J 0 bases, with 16 bases left between them. Germline assignment: CDR1 LNHDA and CDR2 SQIVND (reference sequence). The DNA for the CDR3 is TGTGCCAGTACGGGGGGATTCGGGAATAGCAATCAGCCCCAGCATTTT. It codes for CASTGGFGNSNQPQHF.

The J gene is TRBJ2-3, the V gene TRBV7-3; 7 bases are shared with TRBD2. The germline CDR1 and CDR2 sequences are SGHTA and FQGTGA. The J segment lost 6 bases and the V segment lost 5 bases, leaving 11 bases of the junction unmatched. CDR3 size: 15 residues. The CDR3 here is CASSAGLVGSDTQYF. The CDR3 nucleotides are TGTGCCAGCAGCGCTGGACTAGTTGGTTCGGATACGCAGTATTTT.

The rearrangement joins TRBV6-6 to TRBJ2-7; TRBD2 aligns across 8 bases. The CDR3 sequence is 15 residues long. From germline, CDR1 is MNHNY and CDR2 SVGAGI (reference sequence). Trimming at V came to 2 bases and at J to 4 bases, leaving 7 bases not matched to a gene. The CDR3 nucleotides read TGTGCCAGCAGTTACCCCGGGGGGGGCGGGTACGAGCAGTACTTC. Its protein is CASSYPGGGGYEQYF.

The chain employs TRBV7-3 and TRBJ2-7; D is unresolved. The germline V gene has CDR1 SGHTA and CDR2 FQGTGA. This CDR3 is 9 amino acids long. V was pared by 9 bases and J by 9 bases, with 9 bases between. The CDR3 nucleotides read TGTGCCAGATACTCCGCGCAGTACTTC. This sequence encodes CARYSAQYF.

The chain recombines TRBV6-5 with TRBJ2-7; D is possibly TRBD2 (6 bases). Germline-derived CDR1 and CDR2 are MNHEY and SVGAGI. This CDR3 contains 12 residues. Trimming took off 7 bases at V and 7 bases at J, with 14 bases between the two ends. This CDR3 is CASKGTRGEQYF. CDR3 sequence (DNA): TGTGCCAGCAAAGGGACTCGAGGGGAGCAGTACTTC.

The chain couples TRBV28 to TRBJ2-7; 7 nucleotides agree with TRBD1. Germline-derived CDR1 and CDR2 are MDHEN and SYDVKM. The CDR3 consists of 14 residues. With V trimmed by 7 bases and J by 0 bases, 6 bases remained unmatched. CDR3 residues: CASIPGQSSYEQYF. The DNA for the CDR3 is TGTGCCAGCATCCCGGGACAGAGCTCCTACGAGCAGTACTTC.

This chain links TRBV5-4 with TRBJ2-3, with 8 bases identical to TRBD2. The CDR3 totals 13 residues. With 4 bases clipped from V and 6 bases from J, the junction kept 4 bases outside the gene matches. Germline V lookup: CDR1 SGHNT, CDR2 YYREEE (reference sequence). In DNA form, the CDR3 reads TGTGCCAGCAGCCCGGGACTAGAGGATACGCAGTATTTT. This codes for CASSPGLEDTQYF.

The rearrangement joins TRBV7-2 to TRBJ2-1; D call uncertain. This CDR3 spans 13 amino acids. Deletions cut 1 base from V and 8 bases from J, with 9 bases between. Germline lookup yields CDR1 SGHTA and CDR2 FQGNSA. CDR3 residues: CASSLVSGYEQFF. CDR3 bases: TGTGCCAGCAGCTTAGTATCCGGGTATGAGCAGTTCTTC.

V usage is TRBV6-5 and J usage is TRBJ1-3; no reliable D call. V was shortened by 6 bases and J by 2 bases, with 14 bases between the two germline ends. CDR3 length equals 15 residues. Germline V lookup: CDR1 MNHEY, CDR2 SVGAGI. CDR3 amino acids: CASSTPSKAGNTIYF. The DNA of the CDR3 is TGTGCCAGCAGCACACCCAGTAAAGCTGGAAACACCATATATTTT.

This clone was seen only once. This rearrangement joins TRBV2 to TRBJ1-1, with D tentatively TRBD1 (6 bases). CDR1 is SNHLY, CDR2 FYNNEI, per germline. CDR3 length equals 14 residues. V was pared by 6 bases and J by 4 bases, with 15 bases between. In DNA form, the CDR3 reads TGTGCCAGCAGCAGGGGTTTTAGTAGCACTGAAGCTTTCTTT. It translates to CASSRGFSSTEAFF.

The chain carries TRBV28 and TRBJ1-4, with D possibly TRBD1 on 5 matching bases. Trimming took 3 bases from V and 8 from J, leaving 13 bases between them. The CDR3 totals 14 residues. The germline V gene encodes CDR1 MDHEN and CDR2 SYDVKM. CDR3 sequence (DNA): TGTGCCAGCAGTTTGGTTCGGGGGAGGGAAAAACTGTTTTTT. This translates into CASSLVRGREKLFF.

The count of this clone is one. The CDR3 is CASSLSNVIGKNTEAFF. In nucleotides, the CDR3 is TGTGCCAGCAGTTTATCGAATGTGATCGGGAAGAACACTGAAGCTTTCTTT. The J gene is TRBJ1-1, the V gene TRBV27; D not resolved. The V gene's germline CDR1 is MNHEY and CDR2 SMNVEV (reference sequence). This CDR3 has 17 amino acids. V dropped 0 bases and J dropped 1 base, with 15 bases sitting between them.

The rearrangement uses TRBV4-1 and TRBJ1-2; 9 nucleotides align to TRBD1. The germline V gene encodes CDR1 MGHRA and CDR2 YSYEKL. This CDR3 contains 15 residues. V lost 5 bases to trimming and J lost 3 bases; unmatched junction nucleotides: 7. The CDR3 here is CASSWDRVKDYGYTF. The DNA for the CDR3 is TGCGCCAGCAGCTGGGACAGGGTAAAGGACTATGGCTACACCTTC.